One and the same sample provided the 26 T cell receptor beta chains below, sequenced in a study of blood T cells in healthy people across ages. With a J-beta primer mix and a sample-barcoded 5' primer, a second PCR ran about 7 to 12 cycles. One entry per CDR3 protein results from TCRdb running MiXCR on the 5' RACE reads. This sample yields around 780,000 distinct CDR3 sequences, of which 20% to 30% are seen a single time; about 2.9% belongs to the top ten. This sample also appeared in a second study, on T cells of mothers and their children.

The sample taken for sequencing was blood. The receptors shown here come from a boy between 5 and 17 years old in good health.

The sample holds a few counts of this clonotype. CDR3 sequence (DNA): TGTGCCAGCAGTGTTGGGGCGGTAAATGAGCAGTTCTTC. It yields the protein CASSVGAVNEQFF. The rearrangement joins TRBV2 to TRBJ2-1; D is perhaps TRBD1 (5 bases). The germline CDR1 and CDR2 sequences are SNHLY and FYNNEI. The CDR3 is made up of 13 amino acids. V was pared by 4 bases and J by 7 bases, with 11 bases between.

This clonotype was seen more than once but under ten times. V is TRBV9 and J is TRBJ2-3; D gene unclear. CDR1 and CDR2 from the germline V gene are SGDLS and YYNGEE. The V gene lost 3 bases and the J gene lost 6 bases, with 14 bases spanning the gap. This CDR3 is built from 14 residues. The CDR3 loop is CASSGTGPWDTQYF. The CDR3 DNA follows: TGTGCCAGCAGCGGCACCGGGCCCTGGGATACGCAGTATTTT.

This clonotype was recorded a few times. The CDR3 here is CASSQDFWNGREQYF. DNA for the CDR3: TGCGCCAGCAGCCAGGACTTCTGGAACGGGCGGGAGCAGTACTTC. The rearrangement joins TRBV4-1 to TRBJ2-7; D is possibly TRBD2 (5 bases). This CDR3 has 15 amino acids. In germline, CDR1 is MGHRA, CDR2 YSYEKL. Trimming left V 3 bases short and J 7 bases short, with 19 bases between.

This clonotype was seen a handful of times. The chain couples TRBV12-3 or TRBV12-4 to TRBJ2-2; 8 bases line up with TRBD1. V lost 7 bases to trimming and J lost 9 bases; unmatched junction nucleotides: 7. This CDR3 contains 13 residues. The CDR3 spells CASTHRGDRELFF. The DNA of the CDR3 is TGTGCCAGCACCCACAGGGGGGACCGGGAGCTGTTTTTT.

This clonotype was detected a few times. The chain employs TRBV12-3 or TRBV12-4 and TRBJ1-2; D is perhaps TRBD1 (5 bases). The CDR3 runs 15 residues. Trimming left V 5 bases short and J 6 bases short, with 19 bases between. The CDR3 is CASSDSQYILDGYTF. DNA of the CDR3: TGTGCCAGCAGTGACAGTCAGTATATCTTGGATGGCTACACCTTC.

The chain's CDR3 is CASSKGTGNSSSYEQYF. CDR3 in DNA: TGTGCCAGCAGCAAAGGGACAGGGAACAGCAGCTCCTACGAGCAGTACTTC. The chain carries TRBV21-1 and TRBJ2-5; no DNA check was done on the table's D call, TRBD1. The end of the DNA fits TRBJ2-7 better, so the J call may be wrong. TRBV21-1 is a pseudogene locus. The CDR3 is made up of 17 amino acids.

This clonotype was detected only a few times. The chain uses TRBV12-3 or TRBV12-4 and TRBJ1-6; D is perhaps TRBD1 (6 bases). V dropped 1 base and J dropped 7 bases, with 11 bases sitting between them. The CDR3 has 15 residues. The CDR3 DNA follows: TGTGCCAGCAGTTTAGGGATACAGGGAAATTCACCCCTCCACTTT. It is translated as CASSLGIQGNSPLHF.

This chain joins TRBV3-1 and TRBJ2-1, with unresolved D. Looked up from germline, CDR1 is LGHDT and CDR2 is YNNKEL (reference sequence). The CDR3 covers 13 residues. Trimming stripped 6 bases from V and 7 bases from J, with 13 bases between. The CDR3 sequence is CASRTTAGNEQFF. DNA of the CDR3: TGTGCCAGCAGGACCACGGCTGGTAATGAGCAGTTCTTC.

The chain joins TRBV29-1 to TRBJ2-3, with no clear D. In germline, CDR1 is SQVTM, CDR2 ANQGSEA. The CDR3 is made up of 13 amino acids. Between the trimmed V and J ends, which lost 1 base and 4 bases, there was a span of 9 bases. The CDR3 spells CSVEAYLADTQYF. The CDR3, as DNA: TGCAGCGTTGAAGCCTACCTAGCAGATACGCAGTATTTT.

This clonotype was recorded a few times. This sequence joins TRBV4-2 and TRBJ2-5; TRBD1 aligns across 10 bases. The DNA end is more similar to TRBJ2-7, so the J call may be wrong. There are 16 residues in the CDR3. Per germline, CDR1 LGHNA and CDR2 YNFKEQ. The CDR3 DNA reads as TGTGCCAGCAGCCCCACGCTCGGGACAGGGGACCACGAGCAGTACTTC. Protein product: CASSPTLGTGDHEQYF.

The chain couples TRBV5-5 to TRBJ1-2; 7 bases are shared with TRBD1. V lost 7 bases and J lost 1; bases outside the gene matches: 4. The CDR3 spans 13 residues. CDR1 SGHKS and CDR2 YYEKEE come from the germline V gene (reference sequence). The CDR3, as DNA: TGTGCCAGCGACAGGGAAGTTAACTATGGCTACACCTTC. Its protein product is CASDREVNYGYTF.

CDR3 region: CSAIGGEQPQHF. CDR3 nucleotides: TGCAGTGCAATTGGGGGGGAACAGCCCCAGCATTTT. The J gene is TRBJ1-5, the V gene TRBV20-1, with D possibly TRBD1 on 5 matching bases. V lost 6 bases and J 7 bases, leaving 13 bases between the germline ends. The CDR3 is made up of 12 amino acids. Germline V CDR1 and CDR2: DFQATT, SNEGSKA (reference sequence).

This chain links TRBV5-1 with TRBJ2-1, with TRBD1 identical over 10 bases. The CDR3 runs 14 residues. Germline trimming cut 4 bases from V and 10 bases from J; bases unmatched to any gene: 8. Per germline, CDR1 SGHRS and CDR2 YFSETQ. This chain's CDR3 is CASSLLRDRGEQFF. The CDR3 DNA is TGCGCCAGCAGCCTCTTAAGGGACAGGGGCGAGCAGTTCTTC. Full variable domain (remainder filled in from reference TRBV5-1 and TRBJ2-1): KAGVTQTPRYLIKTRGQQVTLSCSPISGHRSVSWYQQTPGQGLQFLFEYFSETQRNKGNFPGRFSGRQFSNSRSEMNVSTLELGDSALYLCASSLLRDRGEQFFGPGTRLTVL.

This rearrangement joins TRBV25-1 to TRBJ1-4; D is undetermined. Germline V CDR1 and CDR2: MGHDK, SYGVNS. Trimming removed 4 bases from V and 8 bases from J, with 17 bases in between. This CDR3 contains 15 residues. The CDR3 spells CASSVFSGIGEKLFF. CDR3 nucleotide sequence: TGTGCCAGCAGTGTATTTTCGGGAATTGGCGAAAAACTGTTTTTT.

The chain links TRBV11-2 to TRBJ2-7, with D maybe TRBD1 (5 bases). The CDR3 length is 12 residues. The V gene lost 6 bases and the J gene lost 1 base, with 7 bases spanning the gap. CDR1 and CDR2 from the germline V gene are SGHAT and FQNNGV. CDR3 sequence: CASRTVSYEQYF. CDR3 nucleotide sequence: TGTGCCAGCAGGACAGTATCCTACGAGCAGTACTTC.

This sequence joins TRBV10-3 and TRBJ1-3, with a weak D call TRBD1 (6 bases). V was pared by 4 bases and J by 0 bases, with 13 bases between. Germline V gives CDR1 ENHRY, CDR2 SYGVKD. The CDR3 runs to 16 residues. This CDR3 reads CAISVLSGDSGNTIYF. DNA of the CDR3: TGTGCCATCAGTGTCTTATCAGGGGACTCTGGAAACACCATATATTTT.

The chain has TRBV12-3 or TRBV12-4 and TRBJ1-1; D perhaps matches TRBD1 (6 bases). The CDR3 has 11 residues. Trimming stripped 6 bases from V and 11 bases from J, with 13 bases between. CDR3 residues: CASSSGGLAFF. The CDR3 nucleotides are TGTGCCAGCAGCTCGGGGGGGCTGGCTTTCTTT.

This sequence joins TRBV20-1 and TRBJ2-1; 11 bases are a match to TRBD1. CDR1 is DFQATT and CDR2 is SNEGSKA in the germline V gene (reference sequence). The CDR3 is 14 residues long. Losses at the gene ends were 5 bases for V and 9 bases for J; bases not matched to a gene: 9. The CDR3 is CSAPLGTGGSEQFF. The CDR3 bases are TGCAGTGCTCCTTTAGGGACAGGGGGGAGTGAGCAGTTCTTC.

This rearrangement joins TRBV29-1 to TRBJ1-2, with no clear D. The CDR3 runs 11 residues. From germline, CDR1 is SQVTM and CDR2 ANQGSEA. CDR3 nucleotides: TGCAGTGATACACAAAACTATGGCTACACCTTC. It is translated as CSDTQNYGYTF.

This clonotype appeared once. The rearrangement uses TRBV14 and TRBJ2-3; D not resolved. Trimming cost V 0 bases and J 6 bases, with 4 bases left between them. Looked up from germline, CDR1 is SGHDN and CDR2 is FVKESK. This CDR3 comprises 12 residues. The CDR3 DNA sequence: TGTGCCAGCAGCCAAGAGTTGGATACGCAGTATTTT. This gives the protein CASSQELDTQYF.

This clonotype occurred many times. The chain couples TRBV18 to TRBJ1-4; TRBD1 might be the D (6 bases). The ends were cut back, 8 bases at V and 8 bases at J, with 15 bases in the middle. The CDR3 runs 13 residues. Germline V CDR1 and CDR2: KGHSH, LQKENI. The CDR3 region is CASSPGRGEKLFF. The CDR3 DNA follows: TGTGCCAGCAGCCCCGGAAGGGGGGAAAAACTGTTTTTT.

The chain is built from TRBV27 and TRBJ2-3; 8 positions agree with TRBD2. This CDR3 is 17 amino acids long. The germline V gene has CDR1 MNHEY and CDR2 SMNVEV (reference sequence). V lost 6 bases to trimming and J lost 1 base; unmatched junction nucleotides: 12. Here the CDR3 reads CASRAPLGAGGTDTQYF. DNA of the CDR3: TGTGCCAGCAGGGCCCCGTTGGGAGCGGGGGGCACAGATACGCAGTATTTT.

CDR3 DNA: TGTGCCAGCAGTTTGCGGCCCCTGTCCCACCTCTCTGGGGCCAACGTCCTGACTTTC. This codes for CASSLRPLSHLSGANVLTF. The gene calls are TRBV28 and TRBJ2-6; no reliable D call. CDR1 and CDR2 (germline): MDHEN, SYDVKM. Trimming shortened V by 3 bases and J by 0 bases, and 18 bases separated the two germline ends. CDR3 length equals 19 residues.

The V call is TRBV7-2, the J call TRBJ2-7; D remains ambiguous. The CDR3 covers 15 residues. Trimming pared 2 bases from V and 2 bases from J, leaving 13 bases between. Germline-derived CDR1 and CDR2 are SGHTA and FQGNSA. CDR3 bases: TGTGCCAGCAGCTTAAGGTCTGAGAAACCCTACGAGCAGTACTTC. This sequence encodes CASSLRSEKPYEQYF. Full variable domain (remainder filled in from reference TRBV7-2 and TRBJ2-7): GAGVSQSPSNKVTEKGKDVELRCDPISGHTALYWYRQSLGQGLEFLIYFQGNSAPDKSGLPSDRFSAERTGGSVSTLTIQRTQQEDSAVYLCASSLRSEKPYEQYFGPGTRLTVT.

This chain links TRBV14 with TRBJ2-1; no definite D call. V dropped 3 bases and J dropped 4 bases, with 16 bases sitting between them. The germline V gene has CDR1 SGHDN and CDR2 FVKESK. The length of the CDR3 is 16 residues. In nucleotides, the CDR3 is TGTGCCAGCAGCCAGCTCGTCTCAAATTCGTACAATGAGCAGTTCTTC. Protein: CASSQLVSNSYNEQFF.

Only a few counts were recorded for this clonotype. V gene TRBV20-1 combines with J gene TRBJ1-5; TRBD1 agrees at 10 bases. The V and J ends lost 6 bases and 1 base, in that order; junction bases with no gene match: 6. The germline V gene encodes CDR1 DFQATT and CDR2 SNEGSKA (reference sequence). The CDR3 length is 15 residues. Written as DNA, the CDR3 is TGCAGTGCGGGGACAGGGGATTGGAGCAATCAGCCCCAGCATTTT. This codes for CSAGTGDWSNQPQHF.